This passage covers 29 T cell receptor beta chains from one sample sequenced in a study of TIL therapy for anti-PD-1-resistant metastatic lung cancer. The immunoSEQ assay was v3. Clones were read by immunoSEQ multiplex PCR, and TCRdb kept only the in-frame ones, dropping some. This repertoire shows 40,000 to 60,000 clones, around 80% found once; its top ten account for about 5%. The sample's time point: pre-treatment sample, taken before nivolumab and TIL therapy. This specimen was blood, taken at baseline. These receptors came from a woman aged 30-79 years with non-small cell lung cancer.

This clone has just a few counts. CDR3: CASSSTGTGGGYTF. In DNA form, the CDR3 reads TGTGCCAGCAGTTCAACCGGGACAGGGGGCGGCTACACCTTC. This chain joins TRBV27 and TRBJ1-2; 12 positions agree with TRBD1. The V and J ends lost 4 bases and 8 bases, in that order; junction bases with no gene match: 5. Germline CDR1 and CDR2: MNHEY and SMNVEV (reference sequence). The CDR3 spans 14 residues.

This chain links TRBV27 with TRBJ2-3; no firm D call. The CDR3 has 12 amino acids. Trimming stripped 6 bases from V and 0 bases from J, with 4 bases between. CDR1 MNHEY and CDR2 SMNVEV come from the germline V gene (reference sequence). CDR3 protein: CASRTSTDTQYF. In DNA form, the CDR3 reads TGTGCCAGCAGAACTAGCACAGATACGCAGTATTTT.

The chain recombines TRBV7-8 with TRBJ1-1; no clear D gene. V shed 1 base and J shed 2 bases, with 5 bases lying between them. CDR1 and CDR2 from the germline V gene are SGHVS and FQNEAQ. The CDR3 runs to 13 residues. CDR3 region: CASSLERNTEAFF. Here the CDR3 DNA reads TGTGCCAGCAGCTTAGAACGTAACACTGAAGCTTTCTTT.

This sequence joins TRBV7-9 and TRBJ2-7; possible D gene TRBD1, 6 bases. The CDR3 is 14 residues long. Germline lookup yields CDR1 SEHNR and CDR2 FQNEAQ (reference sequence). Trimming removed 4 bases from V and 3 bases from J, with 13 bases in between. CDR3 residues: CASSSRDIDYEQYF. CDR3 nucleotide sequence: TGTGCCAGCAGCTCGAGGGACATAGACTACGAGCAGTACTTC.

The rearrangement joins TRBV13 to TRBJ1-1; D might be TRBD1 (6 bases). The CDR3 runs to 14 residues. Germline assignment: CDR1 PRHDT and CDR2 FYEKMQ (reference sequence). V lost 6 bases and J 1 base, leaving 12 bases between the germline ends. DNA of the CDR3: TGTGCCAGCAGTATCGGACAGAGGAACACTGAAGCTTTCTTT. Its translation is CASSIGQRNTEAFF.

The gene calls are TRBV25-1 and TRBJ1-1, with 7 positions matching TRBD1. V trimming: 2 bases; J trimming: 1 base; junction bases outside the gene matches: 4. This CDR3 region has 15 residues. Germline CDR1 is MGHDK and CDR2 is SYGVNS. CDR3 bases: TGTGCCAGCAGTGAACCAGGGACAGCGAACACTGAAGCTTTCTTT. It is translated as CASSEPGTANTEAFF.

The chain has TRBV28 and TRBJ2-7, with TRBD1 matching 9 bases. The CDR3 sequence is 15 residues long. Germline V lookup: CDR1 MDHEN, CDR2 SYDVKM. The V and J ends lost 3 bases and 3 bases, in that order; junction bases with no gene match: 6. Here the CDR3 reads CASSFSGTGNYEQYF. Written as DNA, the CDR3 is TGTGCCAGCAGTTTTTCCGGGACAGGGAACTACGAGCAGTACTTC. Drawing the rest from reference TRBV28 and TRBJ2-7, the complete variable domain is DVKVTQSSRYLVKRTGEKVFLECVQDMDHENMFWYRQDPGLGLRLIYFSYDVKMKEKGDIPEGYSVSREKKERFSLILESASTNQTSMYLCASSFSGTGNYEQYFGPGTRLTVT.

The chain uses TRBV9 and TRBJ1-4; the D is unclear. This CDR3 spans 16 amino acids. V was shortened by 0 bases and J by 8 bases, with 17 bases between the two germline ends. Looked up from germline, CDR1 is SGDLS and CDR2 is YYNGEE. The CDR3 is CASSVDTTGSREKLFF. The DNA for the CDR3 is TGTGCCAGCAGCGTAGATACAACGGGTAGTAGGGAAAAACTGTTTTTT.

The J gene is TRBJ2-3, the V gene TRBV27; unclear D gene. Between the trimmed V and J ends, which lost 1 base and 0 bases, there was a span of 2 bases. CDR1 MNHEY and CDR2 SMNVEV come from the germline V gene (reference sequence). This CDR3 has 13 amino acids. The DNA of the CDR3 is TGTGCCAGCAGTTTATGGAGCACAGATACGCAGTATTTT. This sequence encodes CASSLWSTDTQYF.

The chain couples TRBV4-1 to TRBJ2-3; a weak D match, TRBD2 (5 bases). Trimming cost V 1 base and J 3 bases, with 14 bases left between them. This CDR3 region has 16 residues. Germline lookup yields CDR1 MGHRA and CDR2 YSYEKL. CDR3 sequence (DNA): TGCGCCAGCAGCCAAGTGGATAGCGTCGGGACAGATACGCAGTATTTT. Translating gives CASSQVDSVGTDTQYF.

The chain couples TRBV4-1 to TRBJ2-2, with 7 bases fitting TRBD1. Germline CDR1 and CDR2: MGHRA and YSYEKL. This CDR3 has 15 amino acids. V shed 4 bases and J 1 base; nucleotides not matched to a gene: 3. CDR3 in DNA: TGCGCCAGCAGCCGCGGACAGGAGAACACCGGGGAGCTGTTTTTT. This gives the protein CASSRGQENTGELFF.

The gene calls are TRBV7-2 and TRBJ1-3, with D maybe TRBD1 (5 bases). Germline loops: CDR1 SGHTA, CDR2 FQGNSA. V lost 6 bases, J lost 1 base, and 16 bases lay in between. The CDR3 runs 16 residues. Here the CDR3 reads CASSLSPRESGNTIYF. Here the CDR3 DNA reads TGTGCCAGCAGTTTGTCCCCCAGGGAATCTGGAAACACCATATATTTT.

The gene calls are TRBV10-3 and TRBJ2-5; 8 bases align to TRBD2. Germline V gene sequence: CDR1 ENHRY, CDR2 SYGVKD. The J segment lost 2 bases and the V segment lost 0 bases, leaving 14 bases of the junction unmatched. The CDR3 is 19 residues long. The CDR3 DNA is TGTGCCATCAGTGAGTCGCCGGGGCGGGGGGCAACCTCTCAAGAGACCCAGTACTTC. This codes for CAISESPGRGATSQETQYF.

Only a few counts were recorded for this clone. J is TRBJ1-6 and V is TRBV19, with D tentatively TRBD1 (5 bases). The CDR3 totals 17 residues. V was clipped by 5 bases and J by 7 bases, with 21 bases between them. Germline loops: CDR1 LNHDA, CDR2 SQIVND (reference sequence). CDR3 residues: CASSGIRDPVGNSPLHF. The CDR3 coding sequence is TGTGCCAGTAGTGGGATCCGGGACCCCGTAGGGAATTCACCCCTCCACTTT.

The sample holds one count of this clone. V gene TRBV5-1 combines with J gene TRBJ1-1; D remains unclear. The V gene lost 2 bases and the J gene lost 1 base, with 3 bases spanning the gap. Germline assignment: CDR1 SGHRS and CDR2 YFSETQ. CDR3 length equals 12 residues. The CDR3 DNA reads as TGCGCCAGCAGCTTTAGGAACACTGAAGCTTTCTTT. This gives the protein CASSFRNTEAFF.

The chain joins TRBV5-4 to TRBJ2-7; D unresolved. Germline V gives CDR1 SGHNT, CDR2 YYREEE (reference sequence). The CDR3 is made up of 13 amino acids. Between the trimmed V and J ends, which lost 0 bases and 5 bases, there was a span of 9 bases. CDR3 loop: CASSLAWQNEQYF. CDR3 DNA sequence: TGTGCCAGCAGCTTGGCTTGGCAAAACGAGCAGTACTTC.

This clone appeared a single time. CDR3 nucleotide sequence: TGCAGTGCTAGAGAGGGTCGGACCCAGTACTTC. Amino acid sequence: CSAREGRTQYF. The chain combines TRBV20-1 with TRBJ2-5; D call uncertain. The CDR3 spans 11 residues. V was cut by 0 bases and J by 7 bases, with 6 bases left in between. Germline V CDR1 and CDR2: DFQATT, SNEGSKA (reference sequence).

The V and J genes are TRBV6-6 and TRBJ2-7; tentative D call: TRBD2 (5 bases). The CDR3 loop spans 16 amino acids. The V end lost 0 bases, the J end lost 6 bases, and 18 bases lay between the germline ends. CDR1 is MNHNY, CDR2 SVGAGI, per germline (reference sequence). CDR3 in DNA: TGTGCCAGCAGTTACTCTGGCATCGGGGAAGCAGCCGAGCAGTACTTC. Residues: CASSYSGIGEAAEQYF.

V is TRBV4-3 and J is TRBJ1-1, with a possible D match to TRBD1 (6 bases). The V and J ends lost 0 bases and 4 bases respectively, with 12 bases between them. This CDR3 region has 15 residues. Per germline, CDR1 LGHNA and CDR2 YSLEER. The CDR3 here is CASSQDGGGGTEAFF. CDR3 coding DNA: TGCGCCAGCAGCCAAGATGGAGGGGGAGGCACTGAAGCTTTCTTT.

V gene TRBV19 combines with J gene TRBJ2-5; weak D call: TRBD2 (5 bases). The ends were cut back, 8 bases at V and 3 bases at J, with 13 bases in the middle. Germline values: CDR1 LNHDA, CDR2 SQIVND (reference sequence). This CDR3 spans 13 amino acids. CDR3 loop: CASGPGWEETQYF. The CDR3 nucleotides are TGTGCCAGTGGTCCGGGATGGGAAGAGACCCAGTACTTC. The entire variable domain, with the rest obtained from reference TRBV19 and TRBJ2-5, is as follows: DGGITQSPKYLFRKEGQNVTLSCEQNLNHDAMYWYRQDPGQGLRLIYYSQIVNDFQKGDIAEGYSVSREKKESFPLTVTSAQKNPTAFYLCASGPGWEETQYFGPGTRLLVL.

CDR3 in DNA: TGCGCCAGCAGCTCGTCGGGGGGGCCCACAGATACGCAGTATTTT. Residues: CASSSSGGPTDTQYF. The chain links TRBV5-1 to TRBJ2-3, with 8 nucleotides matching TRBD2. The CDR3 runs to 15 residues. Germline-derived CDR1 and CDR2 are SGHRS and YFSETQ. V lost 3 bases and J lost 2; bases outside the gene matches: 5.

The chain links TRBV29-1 to TRBJ1-1; D is perhaps TRBD1 (6 bases). The ends were cut back, 8 bases at V and 5 bases at J, with 18 bases in the middle. The germline CDR1 and CDR2 sequences are SQVTM and ANQGSEA. The CDR3 totals 13 residues. The chain's CDR3 is CSSDRDRGTEAFF. The CDR3 DNA is TGCAGCTCAGATAGGGATAGGGGGACTGAAGCTTTCTTT.

This chain connects TRBV6-6 to TRBJ2-3; D gene unclear. Germline CDR1 reads MNHNY; CDR2 reads SVGAGI (reference sequence). This CDR3 is 13 amino acids long. The CDR3 bases are TGTGCAATTTCCGCGCGAGGCACAGATACGCAGTATTTT. It yields the protein CAISARGTDTQYF.

This clone occurred once. The chain combines TRBV15 with TRBJ1-3, with D maybe TRBD1 (5 bases). This CDR3 is 15 amino acids long. In germline, CDR1 is LNHNV, CDR2 YYDKDF (reference sequence). Deletions cut 0 bases from V and 3 bases from J, with 9 bases between. CDR3 DNA sequence: TGTGCCACCAGCAGAGATCTGGGGGATGGAAACACCATATATTTT. It specifies CATSRDLGDGNTIYF. Drawing the rest from reference TRBV15 and TRBJ1-3, the complete variable domain is DAMVIQNPRYQVTQFGKPVTLSCSQTLNHNVMYWYQQKSSQAPKLLFHYYDKDFNNEADTPDNFQSRRPNTSFCFLDIRSPGLGDTAMYLCATSRDLGDGNTIYFGEGSWLTVV.

This clone was observed a single time. V is TRBV6-5 and J is TRBJ2-1; D is perhaps TRBD1 or TRBD2 (6 bases each). CDR1 and CDR2 (germline): MNHEY, SVGAGI. The V gene lost 5 bases and the J gene lost 4 bases, with 12 bases spanning the gap. The CDR3 is 14 residues long. The CDR3 spells CASSRGGGYNEQFF. CDR3 nucleotides: TGTGCCAGCAGTCGAGGAGGGGGGTACAATGAGCAGTTCTTC.

This clone has a handful of counts. The genes are TRBV7-6 and TRBJ1-5; 8 bases agree with TRBD1. Germline V gene lookup returns CDR1 SGHVS and CDR2 FNYEAQ. The CDR3 has 15 residues. The V gene end was trimmed by 5 bases and the J gene end by 7 bases; junction bases not matched to a gene: 10. The CDR3 protein is CASSETGVRGQPQHF. The CDR3 DNA reads TGTGCCAGCAGCGAGACAGGGGTTCGAGGGCAGCCCCAGCATTTT.

The chain carries TRBV28 and TRBJ1-2; D might be TRBD1 (5 bases). The germline V gene encodes CDR1 MDHEN and CDR2 SYDVKM. Trimming took 7 bases from V and 7 from J, leaving 13 bases between them. The CDR3 is made up of 12 amino acids. For the CDR3, the DNA is TGTGCCAGCACCCGGGACTGGAGTGGCTACACCTTC. Protein: CASTRDWSGYTF.

This clone was seen a single time. The chain has TRBV11-2 and TRBJ2-7; D might be TRBD1 (5 bases). CDR1 SGHAT and CDR2 FQNNGV come from the germline V gene. Trimming took off 4 bases at V and 2 bases at J, with 6 bases between the two ends. This CDR3 has 12 residues. This CDR3 is CASSSQAYEQYF. CDR3 bases: TGTGCCAGCAGCTCACAGGCCTACGAGCAGTACTTC. The entire variable domain, with the rest obtained from reference TRBV11-2 and TRBJ2-7, is as follows: EAGVAQSPRYKIIEKRQSVAFWCNPISGHATLYWYQQILGQGPKLLIQFQNNGVVDDSQLPKDRFSAERLKGVDSTLKIQPAKLEDSAVYLCASSSQAYEQYFGPGTRLTVT.

The chain joins TRBV4-1 to TRBJ2-3; D is possibly TRBD2 (6 bases). The CDR3 has 16 amino acids. V lost 5 bases and J lost 0, with 15 bases in between. Germline V lookup: CDR1 MGHRA, CDR2 YSYEKL. CDR3 coding DNA: TGCGCCAGCAGCATCAATAGCGGATTTAGCACAGATACGCAGTATTTT. It yields the protein CASSINSGFSTDTQYF.